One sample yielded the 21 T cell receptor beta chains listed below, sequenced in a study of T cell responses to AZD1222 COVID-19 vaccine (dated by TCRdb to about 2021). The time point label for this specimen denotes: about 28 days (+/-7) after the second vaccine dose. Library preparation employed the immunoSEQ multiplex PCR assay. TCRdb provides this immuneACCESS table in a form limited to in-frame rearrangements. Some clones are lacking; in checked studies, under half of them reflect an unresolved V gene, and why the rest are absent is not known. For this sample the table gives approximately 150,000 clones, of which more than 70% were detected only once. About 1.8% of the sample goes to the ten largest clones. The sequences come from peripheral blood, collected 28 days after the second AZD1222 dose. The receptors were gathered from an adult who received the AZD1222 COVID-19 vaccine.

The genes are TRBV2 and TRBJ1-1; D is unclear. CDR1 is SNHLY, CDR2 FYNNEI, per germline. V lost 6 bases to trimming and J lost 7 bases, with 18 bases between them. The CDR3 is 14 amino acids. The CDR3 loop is CASRPRVGANEAFF. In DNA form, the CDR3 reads TGTGCCAGCAGGCCTCGGGTCGGTGCAAATGAAGCTTTCTTT.

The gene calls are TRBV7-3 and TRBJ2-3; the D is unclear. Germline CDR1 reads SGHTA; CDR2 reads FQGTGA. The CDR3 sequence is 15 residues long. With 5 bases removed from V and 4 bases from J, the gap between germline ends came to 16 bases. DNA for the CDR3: TGTGCCAGCAGCCCCGGGCAGGCAGCTGCAGATACGCAGTATTTT. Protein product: CASSPGQAAADTQYF.

The CDR3, as DNA: TGTGCCAGCATTGTCTCAGGTCCTAGCGGATACAATGAGCAGTTCTTC. This gives the protein CASIVSGPSGYNEQFF. The J gene is TRBJ2-1, the V gene TRBV27; 7 bases match TRBD2. Trimming at V came to 7 bases and at J to 4 bases, leaving 13 bases not matched to a gene. Germline CDR1 MNHEY, CDR2 SMNVEV (reference sequence). This CDR3 is 16 amino acids long.

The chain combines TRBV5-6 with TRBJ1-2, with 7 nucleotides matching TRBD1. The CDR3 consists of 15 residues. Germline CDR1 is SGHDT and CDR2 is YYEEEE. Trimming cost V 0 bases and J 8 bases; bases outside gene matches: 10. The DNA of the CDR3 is TGTGCCAGCAGCTTGGCCCGGGAAGGGGGCAGGGGCTACACCTTC. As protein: CASSLAREGGRGYTF.

The CDR3: CASSGVNSPLHF. In nucleotides, the CDR3 is TGTGCCAGCAGCGGAGTTAATTCACCCCTCCACTTT. The chain has TRBV11-3 and TRBJ1-6; D is unclear. CDR1 SGHNT and CDR2 YENEEA come from the germline V gene. The CDR3 extends over 12 amino acids. The V end lost 5 bases, the J end lost 6 bases, and 5 bases lay between the germline ends.

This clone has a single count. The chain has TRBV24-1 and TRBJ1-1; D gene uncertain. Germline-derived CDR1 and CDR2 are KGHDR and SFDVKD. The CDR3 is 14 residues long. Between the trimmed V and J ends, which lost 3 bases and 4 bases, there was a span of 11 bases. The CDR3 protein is CATSDGYGSTEAFF. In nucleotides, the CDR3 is TGTGCCACCAGTGATGGGTACGGGAGCACTGAAGCTTTCTTT.

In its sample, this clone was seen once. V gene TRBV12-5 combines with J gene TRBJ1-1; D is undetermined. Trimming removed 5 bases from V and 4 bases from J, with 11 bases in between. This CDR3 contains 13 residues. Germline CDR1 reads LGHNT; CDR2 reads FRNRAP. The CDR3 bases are TGTGCTAGTGGTCTGGGGAAAGGCACTGAAGCTTTCTTT. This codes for CASGLGKGTEAFF.

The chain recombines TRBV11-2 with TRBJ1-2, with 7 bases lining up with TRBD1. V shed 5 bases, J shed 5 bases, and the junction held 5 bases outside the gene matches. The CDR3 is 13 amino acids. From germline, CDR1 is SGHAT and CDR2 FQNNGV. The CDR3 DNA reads TGTGCCAGCAGCCGGGGACAGACTTATGGCTACACCTTC. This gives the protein CASSRGQTYGYTF.

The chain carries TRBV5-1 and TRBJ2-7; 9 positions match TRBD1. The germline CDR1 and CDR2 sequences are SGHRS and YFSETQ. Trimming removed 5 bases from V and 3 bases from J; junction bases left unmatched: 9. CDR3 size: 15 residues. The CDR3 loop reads CASRLGGQGNYEQYF. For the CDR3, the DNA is TGCGCCAGCAGACTTGGGGGACAGGGTAACTACGAGCAGTACTTC.

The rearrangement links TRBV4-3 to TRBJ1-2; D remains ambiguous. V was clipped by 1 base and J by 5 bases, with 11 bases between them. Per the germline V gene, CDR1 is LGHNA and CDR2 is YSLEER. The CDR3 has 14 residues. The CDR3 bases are TGCGCCAGCAGCCAAGCCCTAAGCACTTATGGCTACACCTTC. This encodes CASSQALSTYGYTF.

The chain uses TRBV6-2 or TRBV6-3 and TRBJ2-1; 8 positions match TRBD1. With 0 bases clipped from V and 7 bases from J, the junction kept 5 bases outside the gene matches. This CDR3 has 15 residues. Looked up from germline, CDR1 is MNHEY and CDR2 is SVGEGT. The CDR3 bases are TGTGCCAGCAGTTACTCGACGGACAGGGTGAATGAGCAGTTCTTC. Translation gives CASSYSTDRVNEQFF.

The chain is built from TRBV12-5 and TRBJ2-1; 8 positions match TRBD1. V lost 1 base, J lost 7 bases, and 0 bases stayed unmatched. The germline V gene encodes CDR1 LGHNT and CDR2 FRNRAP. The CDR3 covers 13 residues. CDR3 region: CASGLGQGNEQFF. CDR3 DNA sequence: TGTGCTAGTGGTTTGGGACAGGGGAATGAGCAGTTCTTC.

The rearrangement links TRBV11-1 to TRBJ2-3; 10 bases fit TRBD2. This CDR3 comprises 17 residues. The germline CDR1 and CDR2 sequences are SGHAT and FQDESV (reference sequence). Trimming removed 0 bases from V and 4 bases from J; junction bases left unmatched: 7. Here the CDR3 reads CASSLAASGSFADTQYF. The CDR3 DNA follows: TGTGCCAGCAGCTTAGCGGCTAGCGGGAGTTTCGCAGATACGCAGTATTTT.

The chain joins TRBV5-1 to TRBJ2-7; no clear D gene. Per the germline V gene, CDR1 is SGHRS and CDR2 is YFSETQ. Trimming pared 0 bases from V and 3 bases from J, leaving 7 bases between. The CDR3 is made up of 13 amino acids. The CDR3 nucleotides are TGCGCCAGCAGCTTGGCCGAGGACTACGAGCAGTACTTC. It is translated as CASSLAEDYEQYF.

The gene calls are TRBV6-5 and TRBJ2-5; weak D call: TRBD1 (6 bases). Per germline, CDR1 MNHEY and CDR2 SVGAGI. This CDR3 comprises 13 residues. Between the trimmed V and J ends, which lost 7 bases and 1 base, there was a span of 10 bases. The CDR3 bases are TGTGCCAGCATACGGGACACCCAAGAGACCCAGTACTTC. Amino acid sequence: CASIRDTQETQYF.

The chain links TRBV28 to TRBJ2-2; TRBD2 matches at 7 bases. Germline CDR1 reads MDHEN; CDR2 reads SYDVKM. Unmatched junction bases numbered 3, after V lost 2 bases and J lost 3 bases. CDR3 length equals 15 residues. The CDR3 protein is CASSLGGRDTGELFF. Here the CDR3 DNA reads TGTGCCAGCAGTTTAGGGGGGAGGGACACCGGGGAGCTGTTTTTT.

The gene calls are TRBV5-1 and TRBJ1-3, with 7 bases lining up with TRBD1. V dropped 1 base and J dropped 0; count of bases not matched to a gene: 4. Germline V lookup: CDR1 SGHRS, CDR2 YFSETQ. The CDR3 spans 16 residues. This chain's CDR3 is CASSLLGGTSGNTIYF. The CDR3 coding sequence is TGCGCCAGCAGCTTGCTAGGGGGCACCTCTGGAAACACCATATATTTT.

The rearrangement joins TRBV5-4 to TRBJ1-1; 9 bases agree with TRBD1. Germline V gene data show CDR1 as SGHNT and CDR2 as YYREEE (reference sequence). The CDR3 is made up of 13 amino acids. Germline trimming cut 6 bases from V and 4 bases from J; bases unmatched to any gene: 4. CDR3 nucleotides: TGTGCCAGCACCGACAGGGGGTCCACTGAAGCTTTCTTT. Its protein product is CASTDRGSTEAFF.

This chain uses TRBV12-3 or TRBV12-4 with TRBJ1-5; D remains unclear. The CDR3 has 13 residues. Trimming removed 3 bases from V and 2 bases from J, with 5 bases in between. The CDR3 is CASSLVRNQPQHF. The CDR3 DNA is TGTGCCAGCAGTTTGGTCCGCAATCAGCCCCAGCATTTT.

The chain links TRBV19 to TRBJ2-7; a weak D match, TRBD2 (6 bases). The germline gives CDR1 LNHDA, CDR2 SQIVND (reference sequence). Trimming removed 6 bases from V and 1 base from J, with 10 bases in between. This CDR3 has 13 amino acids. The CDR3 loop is CASSPGGSYEQYF. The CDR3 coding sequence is TGTGCCAGTAGCCCCGGGGGATCCTACGAGCAGTACTTC. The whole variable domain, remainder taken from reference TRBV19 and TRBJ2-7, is DGGITQSPKYLFRKEGQNVTLSCEQNLNHDAMYWYRQDPGQGLRLIYYSQIVNDFQKGDIAEGYSVSREKKESFPLTVTSAQKNPTAFYLCASSPGGSYEQYFGPGTRLTVT.

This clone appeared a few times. The CDR3 region has the DNA TGTGCCTGGAGTGTACCTCGAACTAGCGGGCGGGGCACAGATACGCAGTATTTT. Encoded protein: CAWSVPRTSGRGTDTQYF. The chain has TRBV30 and TRBJ2-3; 9 bases align to TRBD2. Germline V gives CDR1 GTSNPN, CDR2 SVGIG (reference sequence). The CDR3 covers 18 residues. V lost 0 bases and J lost 1; bases outside the gene matches: 11.